This T cell receptor (beta chain) stems from a study of human T cells and chemical hapten exposure. At the level of the study: Each patch test put 0.01% DPC on the upper back, and results were read at 6 days. Overall study results and limits: A positive correlation with patch test score was shown by PT1 expanded TCR counts. No alteration of TCRs above 1 in 1000 frequency was seen with DPC sensitization.

Per the germline V gene, CDR1 is LGHDT and CDR2 is YNNKEL (reference sequence). The V end was cut by 0 bases, the J end by 0 bases, with 9 bases between. The CDR3 totals 16 residues. Time point defined: patch test 1, 2 weeks after DPC sensitization. The treatment denotes: therapeutic diphenylcyclopropenone sensitization with weekly scalp DPC. Patients had alopecia, were aged 18 to 70, and were not pregnant. This clonotype has just a few counts. Its target is unknown. TCRdb reprocessed the RACE reads with MiXCR, giving one entry per CDR3 protein. The sample records roughly 180,000 distinct CDR3 sequences, roughly 14% being singletons.

The origin of this receptor is a woman aged 30 to 39 with alopecia areata. Some clones in this sample may be carry-over from other donors' samples. The input for sequencing was whole blood, taken in connection with sensitization to the hapten diphenylcyclopropenone (DPC). The chain is built from TRBV3-1 and TRBJ1-3; no firm D call. The DNA of the CDR3 is TGTGCCAGCAGCCAAGATCCGTGGCTCTCTGGAAACACCATATATTTT. Protein: CASSQDPWLSGNTIYF. Complete variable domain (other parts from reference TRBV3-1 and TRBJ1-3): DTAVSQTPKYLVTQMGNDKSIKCEQNLGHDTMYWYKQDSKKFLKIMFSYNNKELIINETVPNRFSPKSPDKAHLNLHINSLELGDSAVYFCASSQDPWLSGNTIYFGEGSWLTVV.